Following are 20 T cell receptor beta chains from one sample sequenced in a study of shared clonotypes between healthy human individuals (TCRdb year 2020). CD8 naive samples were CD45RO-negative cells positively selected for CCR7, giving a CD45RA+CCR7+ population that excluded TemRA cells. The library came from the immunoSEQ multiplex PCR assay. In its TCRdb copy, this immuneACCESS table keeps in-frame sequences only and misses some clones. Where compared with another copy, unresolved V genes explain less than half of these, and the others have no known cause. This sample comprises millions of clones, 90% to 95% of them detected only once. 1.7% of the sample rests with the top ten. Sequencing used naive CD8+ T cells from PBMCs. The sample's cell subset or site label is to be understood as: CD45RA+CCR7+. These receptors came from a man between 18 and 29 years old in good health. Some clones in this sample may be carry-over from other donors' samples.

V gene TRBV27 combines with J gene TRBJ2-3; possibly TRBD2 for D (5 bases). This CDR3 comprises 14 residues. Germline V CDR1 and CDR2: MNHEY, SMNVEV (reference sequence). V lost 6 bases and J lost 4, with 14 bases in between. The CDR3 region is CASRISGSADTQYF. DNA for the CDR3: TGTGCCAGCAGGATCTCGGGAAGCGCAGATACGCAGTATTTT.

The chain joins TRBV27 to TRBJ2-7; 7 bases fit TRBD1. Germline V gene lookup returns CDR1 MNHEY and CDR2 SMNVEV (reference sequence). V shed 7 bases, J shed 0 bases, and the junction held 6 bases outside the gene matches. The CDR3 covers 14 residues. Written as DNA, the CDR3 is TGTGCCAGCAAATTCCGGGACAGCTCCTACGAGCAGTACTTC. Translated, it gives CASKFRDSSYEQYF.

This chain links TRBV7-9 with TRBJ1-2; 8 bases are a match to TRBD1. The germline gives CDR1 SEHNR, CDR2 FQNEAQ (reference sequence). The V segment lost 3 bases and the J segment 4 bases; nucleotides outside the gene matches: 4. This CDR3 has 14 amino acids. The CDR3 loop reads CASSFDRGTYGYTF. The DNA for the CDR3 is TGTGCCAGCAGCTTCGACAGGGGCACCTATGGCTACACCTTC. Supplemented by reference TRBV7-9 and TRBJ1-2, the full variable domain reads DTGVSQNPRHKITKRGQNVTFRCDPISEHNRLYWYRQTLGQGPEFLTYFQNEAQLEKSRLLSDRFSAERPKGSFSTLEIQRTEQGDSAMYLCASSFDRGTYGYTFGSGTRLTVV.

V and J are TRBV6-5 and TRBJ1-3; D gene uncertain. The length of the CDR3 is 13 residues. Germline-derived CDR1 and CDR2 are MNHEY and SVGAGI. The V and J ends lost 0 bases and 8 bases respectively, with 8 bases between them. Here the CDR3 reads CASSYSAGYTIYF. CDR3 bases: TGTGCCAGCAGTTACTCTGCAGGTTACACCATATATTTT.

The chain employs TRBV5-4 and TRBJ2-7; a weak D match, TRBD2 (6 bases). Germline-derived CDR1 and CDR2 are SGHNT and YYREEE (reference sequence). Trimming shortened V by 0 bases and J by 2 bases, and 18 bases separated the two germline ends. The CDR3 spans 17 residues. Written as DNA, the CDR3 is TGTGCCAGCAGCTTGGCCGTTACCAGGGACTTTGCCTACGAGCAGTACTTC. Residues: CASSLAVTRDFAYEQYF.

Here the CDR3 reads CASSKESLADSTDTQYF. For the CDR3, the DNA is TGTGCCAGCAGCAAAGAGAGTCTAGCGGATAGCACAGATACGCAGTATTTT. The gene calls are TRBV21-1 and TRBJ2-3; the table's D call of TRBD2 was not tested on the DNA. TRBV21-1 is shown as a pseudogene. The CDR3 has 17 amino acids.

The V gene is TRBV2, the J gene TRBJ2-1, with 11 bases fitting TRBD2. The germline CDR1 and CDR2 sequences are SNHLY and FYNNEI. Unmatched junction bases numbered 20, after V lost 8 bases and J lost 2 bases. The CDR3 length is 20 residues. The CDR3 protein is CASQVLGGLAEVPTYNEQFF. The CDR3 DNA reads TGTGCCAGCCAGGTCTTAGGGGGACTAGCGGAGGTACCTACCTACAATGAGCAGTTCTTC.

This rearrangement joins TRBV7-2 to TRBJ2-5, with TRBD2 matching 15 bases. J was trimmed by 4 bases and V by 5 bases; bases with no gene match: 5. CDR3 length: 16 residues. Germline CDR1 reads SGHTA; CDR2 reads FQGNSA. The CDR3 DNA reads as TGTGCCAGCAGCCCAGGACTAGCGGGAGGGCGAGAGACCCAGTACTTC. Amino acid sequence: CASSPGLAGGRETQYF.

Notes on this clone: Other DNA sequences in this sample translate to the same CDR3. CDR3 coding DNA: TGTGCCAGCAGTTATGGGGGACCCTACGAGCAGTACTTC. It is translated as CASSYGGPYEQYF. The chain joins TRBV27 to TRBJ2-7; D may correspond to TRBD1 or TRBD2 (5 bases each). The CDR3 is made up of 13 amino acids. Trimming shortened V by 4 bases and J by 2 bases, and 9 bases separated the two germline ends. Germline lookup yields CDR1 MNHEY and CDR2 SMNVEV (reference sequence).

This clone was found a few times. The V call is TRBV2, the J call TRBJ2-7; D tentatively reads TRBD1 or TRBD2 (5 bases each). Trimming removed 7 bases from V and 2 bases from J, with 12 bases in between. The length of the CDR3 is 13 residues. CDR1 and CDR2 (germline): SNHLY, FYNNEI. CDR3 region: CASTRDGTYEQYF. CDR3 DNA sequence: TGTGCCAGCACGAGGGACGGTACCTACGAGCAGTACTTC.

This clone was found once. The chain joins TRBV27 to TRBJ2-7; TRBD2 might be the D (6 bases). The length of the CDR3 is 12 residues. The V gene's germline CDR1 is MNHEY and CDR2 SMNVEV (reference sequence). V was clipped by 8 bases and J by 4 bases, with 12 bases between them. CDR3 in amino acids: CASRGIEYEQYF. The CDR3 coding sequence is TGTGCCAGCCGCGGGATAGAATACGAGCAGTACTTC.

The J gene is TRBJ2-7, the V gene TRBV7-9; TRBD1 or TRBD2 may be the D gene (5 bases each). The V and J ends lost 5 bases and 2 bases respectively, with 13 bases between them. Germline-derived CDR1 and CDR2 are SEHNR and FQNEAQ (reference sequence). This CDR3 comprises 14 residues. The CDR3 reads CASSTRDGPYEQYF. DNA for the CDR3: TGTGCCAGCAGCACCAGGGACGGCCCCTACGAGCAGTACTTC.

This clone has only one observation. The gene calls are TRBV4-1 and TRBJ1-5; no definite D call. Germline CDR1 MGHRA, CDR2 YSYEKL. V was trimmed by 4 bases and J by 0 bases, leaving 10 bases between them. The CDR3 loop spans 15 amino acids. In DNA form, the CDR3 reads TGCGCCAGCAGCCTACAGTACGGTAGCAATCAGCCCCAGCATTTT. It encodes CASSLQYGSNQPQHF.

On this clone itself: This sequence may be a read error, since a much larger clone differs from it by one base. Additional DNA sequences in this sample encode the identical CDR3. The chain links TRBV7-3 to TRBJ2-1, with D uncertain. V was shortened by 2 bases and J by 0 bases, with 8 bases between the two germline ends. Germline assignment: CDR1 SGHTA and CDR2 FQGTGA. CDR3 length: 15 residues. The CDR3 loop reads CASSLGLSSYNEQFF. DNA for the CDR3: TGTGCCAGCAGCTTAGGTCTAAGCTCCTACAATGAGCAGTTCTTC.

The rearrangement uses TRBV18 and TRBJ2-6; TRBD2 might be the D (5 bases). Looked up from germline, CDR1 is KGHSH and CDR2 is LQKENI. The CDR3 contains 17 residues. V was trimmed by 7 bases and J by 0 bases, leaving 16 bases between them. This CDR3 reads CASCPGSGLSGANVLTF. CDR3 DNA sequence: TGTGCCAGCTGCCCGGGGAGCGGCCTCTCTGGGGCCAACGTCCTGACTTTC.

The chain combines TRBV25-1 with TRBJ2-5, with D possibly being TRBD1 or TRBD2 (5 bases each). Germline loops: CDR1 MGHDK, CDR2 SYGVNS. CDR3 length equals 12 residues. The V gene lost 10 bases and the J gene lost 5 bases, with 14 bases spanning the gap. The DNA of the CDR3 is TGTGCCATCTCGAGGGGCGGGGAGACCCAGTACTTC. This codes for CAISRGGETQYF. The whole variable domain, filled in from reference TRBV25-1 and TRBJ2-5, reads EADIYQTPRYLVIGTGKKITLECSQTMGHDKMYWYQQDPGMELHLIHYSYGVNSTEKGDLSSESTVSRIRTEHFPLTLESARPSHTSQYLCAISRGGETQYFGPGTRLLVL.

This clone was recorded only once. The chain employs TRBV28 and TRBJ2-7, with a possible D match to TRBD1 (5 bases). This CDR3 is 14 amino acids long. V gave up 2 bases and J gave up 3 bases, with 11 bases separating them. Germline CDR1 is MDHEN and CDR2 is SYDVKM. CDR3 nucleotides: TGTGCCAGCAGTTTAAAGGGGTCTTACTACGAGCAGTACTTC. Its translation is CASSLKGSYYEQYF.

V usage is TRBV6-1 and J usage is TRBJ1-2; 8 positions agree with TRBD1. V trimming: 6 bases; J trimming: 3 bases; junction bases outside the gene matches: 6. The CDR3 totals 14 residues. Germline V CDR1 and CDR2: MNHNS, SASEGT. This CDR3 is CASSRTGPYYGYTF. For the CDR3, the DNA is TGTGCCAGCAGCCGGACAGGGCCTTACTATGGCTACACCTTC.

The chain couples TRBV9 to TRBJ2-5; 8 nucleotides match TRBD1. The CDR3 has 15 residues. CDR1 is SGDLS and CDR2 is YYNGEE in the germline V gene. V dropped 4 bases and J dropped 5; count of bases not matched to a gene: 10. The CDR3 loop reads CASSIGQGARETQYF. CDR3 sequence (DNA): TGTGCCAGCAGCATAGGACAGGGCGCCCGGGAGACCCAGTACTTC.

The rearrangement links TRBV7-5 to TRBJ2-5; TRBD1, the table's D call, lacks a check against the DNA. TRBV7-5 is shown as a pseudogene. CDR3 length equals 20 residues. The CDR3 bases are TGTGTCAGAAGCCGACCGGGACAGGGGCACCCGGCGGATATCCAAGAGACCCAGTACTTC. Its protein product is CVRSRPGQGHPADIQETQYF.